This T cell receptor beta chain was observed in a study of T cell changes during pregnancy in multiple sclerosis. This table comes from immunoSEQ multiplex PCR, and its TCRdb copy is limited to in-frame clones, with some not included. This sample yields 55,000 to 75,000 clones, of which about 90% are seen a single time; approximately 1.5% belongs to the top ten. This clone was counted a single time. The source is a female donor in good health, enrolled as a control in a pregnancy study. This material consisted of peripheral blood, taken in the third trimester of pregnancy.

CDR3 loop: CASSTTGPRGNTGELFF. CDR3 nucleotides: TGCGCCAGCAGCACGACAGGGCCTCGGGGGAACACCGGGGAGCTGTTTTTT. V and J are TRBV5-1 and TRBJ2-2, with 7 positions matching TRBD1. Trimming at V came to 4 bases and at J to 1 base, leaving 10 bases not matched to a gene. The CDR3 has 17 residues. From germline, CDR1 is SGHRS and CDR2 YFSETQ. The full variable domain, its missing parts supplied by reference TRBV5-1 and TRBJ2-2, is KAGVTQTPRYLIKTRGQQVTLSCSPISGHRSVSWYQQTPGQGLQFLFEYFSETQRNKGNFPGRFSGRQFSNSRSEMNVSTLELGDSALYLCASSTTGPRGNTGELFFGEGSRLTVL.